Listed below are T cell receptor beta chains from one sample, sequenced in a study of tumor T cells in aggressive B-cell lymphoma. Clones were read by immunoSEQ multiplex PCR, and TCRdb kept only the in-frame ones, dropping some. The table includes about 2,800 clones, roughly nine tenths detected once. Sequenced: tumor tissue. These receptors were collected from an adult with diffuse large B cell lymphoma. Each CDR3 is given with its conserved first and last residue. A D gene is named only where the DNA matches it firmly. Rows may omit the clone size; those that give it use once, few, many or a size class.

j_gene,d_gene,v_gene,abundance,CDR3nt,CDR3aa
TRBJ2-7,-,TRBV27,-,TGTGCCAGCAGTTTTCCATACGAGCAGTACTTC,CASSFPYEQYF
TRBJ2-7,-,TRBV7-2,-,TGTGCCAGCAGCTTAAAGATGGAGAAGACCGAGCAGTACTTC,CASSLKMEKTEQYF
TRBJ2-1,TRBD1,TRBV7-9,once,TGTGCCAGCAGCCCGCGTCCCGGGACAGGTAACTCCTACAATGGGCAGTTCTTC,CASSPRPGTGNSYNGQFF
TRBJ2-1,TRBD2,TRBV5-6,-,TGTGCCAGCAGCTTGGCGGGACTAGCGCGTAGAGAGAATGAGCAGTTCTTC,CASSLAGLARRENEQFF
TRBJ1-1,-,TRBV5-1,few,TGCGCCAGCAGCTTGGGCGGGACGCTGAACACTGAAGCTTTCTTT,CASSLGGTLNTEAFF
TRBJ2-4,TRBD1,TRBV7-7,-,TGTGCTAGCAGCTTAGCAGCCGGGACAGACCTTTACTTC,CASSLAAGTDLYF
TRBJ2-7,-,TRBV7-9,-,TGTGCCAGCAGCCCACCTGGCTCGGAGCAGTACTTC,CASSPPGSEQYF
TRBJ1-1,TRBD1,TRBV28,-,TGTGCCAGCAGTCCTCGACAGGGGCGGAACACTGAAGCTTTCTTT,CASSPRQGRNTEAFF
TRBJ2-5,TRBD2,TRBV5-1,-,TGCGCCAGCAGCTTGGGGGGGGGCCAAGAGACCCAGTACTTC,CASSLGGGQETQYF
TRBJ2-7,TRBD2,TRBV5-1,-,TGCGCCAGCAGCCCTTCGACTAGCGGGGGGGGCGAGCAGTACTTC,CASSPSTSGGGEQYF
TRBJ2-2,-,TRBV10-3,-,TGTGCCATCAGTGAGGAGGAACAGGGAATCGGGGAGCTGTTTTTT,CAISEEEQGIGELFF
TRBJ2-2,-,TRBV9,-,TGTGCCAGCCAGTCACAGAGCACCGGGGAGCTGTTTTTT,CASQSQSTGELFF
TRBJ1-6,TRBD1,TRBV4-1,-,TGCGCCAGCAGCCACGACAGGGGGCGATCCTATAATTCACCCCTCCACTTT,CASSHDRGRSYNSPLHF
TRBJ2-1,-,TRBV7-9,few,TGTGCCAGCAGCTTAGGCGATCCCCCCGAGCAGTTCTTC,CASSLGDPPEQFF
TRBJ2-7,TRBD2,TRBV5-1,-,TGCGCCAGCAGCTACGAAGGGGGACTAGCGGGAGAGCAGTACTTC,CASSYEGGLAGEQYF
TRBJ2-7,TRBD1,TRBV5-1,-,TGCGCCAGCAGCTCGGGGACAGGGGTCGGGCACTTC,CASSSGTGVGHF
TRBJ2-7,-,TRBV12-5,once,TGTGCTAGTGGTTTGGTAAGCGGCGGCGAGCAGTACTTC,CASGLVSGGEQYF
TRBJ2-1,-,TRBV5-1,-,TGCGCCAGCAGCATCCTAAGCTCCTACAATGAGCAGTTCTTC,CASSILSSYNEQFF
TRBJ1-2,TRBD1,TRBV18,few,TGTGCCAGCTCACCGCTCGGACAGGGGAACTATGGCTACACCTTC,CASSPLGQGNYGYTF
TRBJ1-1,-,TRBV18,-,TGTGCCAGCTCACCCATCGACAGCATGAACACTGAAGCTTTCTTT,CASSPIDSMNTEAFF
TRBJ1-4,-,TRBV5-1,-,TGCGCCAGCAGCTTCATGCAGGGAATGGAAAAACTGTTTTTT,CASSFMQGMEKLFF
TRBJ1-1,TRBD1,TRBV5-1,-,TGCGCCAGCAGAGACGTGACAGGGGGGAGCACTGAAGCTTTCTTT,CASRDVTGGSTEAFF
TRBJ2-7,TRBD1,TRBV5-6,-,TGTGCCAGCAGCTTGGGAGGGACAGGGCTCTACGAGCAGTACTTC,CASSLGGTGLYEQYF
TRBJ1-4,-,TRBV5-1,-,TGCGCCAGCAGCTTGGCCGGGGGAACTAATGAAAAACTGTTTTTT,CASSLAGGTNEKLFF
TRBJ1-1,-,TRBV6-5,-,TGTGCCAGCAGTTACTCGCCCGGTGATTTTGAAGCTTTCTTT,CASSYSPGDFEAFF
TRBJ1-6,-,TRBV9,-,TGTGCCAGCAGCTTGACAGATATCCTATATAATTCACCCCTCCACTTT,CASSLTDILYNSPLHF
TRBJ2-1,TRBD1,TRBV27,-,TGTGCCAGCAGCGCAACGGGACAGTACAATGAGCAGTTCTTC,CASSATGQYNEQFF
TRBJ2-7,TRBD1,TRBV30,-,TGTGCCTGGAAATCAGGACAGGGTAACGAGCAGTACTTC,CAWKSGQGNEQYF
TRBJ2-1,-,TRBV30,-,TGTGCCTGGGCCATTTATTCCCAGGGTGAGCAGTTCTTC,CAWAIYSQGEQFF
TRBJ2-3,-,TRBV18,-,TGTGCCAGCTCACCACTGGGGGCTGGAGATACGCAGTATTTT,CASSPLGAGDTQYF
TRBJ2-2,-,TRBV5-8,-,TGTGCCAGCAGCTTGCTCGAGACATCGAACACCGGGGAGCTGTTTTTT,CASSLLETSNTGELFF
TRBJ1-2,-,TRBV19,-,TGTGCCACCTCCCCGGGGGGGGAAAGGTATGGCTACACCTTC,CATSPGGERYGYTF
TRBJ2-5,-,TRBV5-1,-,TGCGCCAGCAGCCTCGGAGCCCTAATAACCACACAAGAGACCCAGTACTTC,CASSLGALITTQETQYF
TRBJ1-2,-,TRBV25-1,-,TGTGCCAGCAGTGAATTTGGAGACCCGATCTACACCTTC,CASSEFGDPIYTF
TRBJ2-1,-,TRBV29-1,-,TGCAGCGTTGAAGGTCGGCTGGATCGCGGAATAAATGAGCAGTTCTTC,CSVEGRLDRGINEQFF
TRBJ1-1,-,TRBV5-4,-,TGTGCCAGCAGCTTGGGACAGGCGAACACTGAAGCTTTCTTT,CASSLGQANTEAFF
TRBJ1-6,-,TRBV6-1,-,TGTGCCAGCAGTGAAGGAGTTACGCTGTCCCTCCACTTT,CASSEGVTLSLHF
TRBJ2-1,TRBD1,TRBV7-8,-,TGTGCCAGCAGTACGGGACAGGGGAGCAATGAGCAGTTCTTC,CASSTGQGSNEQFF
TRBJ1-4,TRBD1,TRBV30,-,TGTGCCTGGAGTAGGAAAGGGGGCTCTAATGAAAAACTGTTTTTT,CAWSRKGGSNEKLFF
TRBJ1-4,-,TRBV7-6,-,TGTGCCAGCAGGTTGCAACCCGGGGAAAAACTGTTTTTT,CASRLQPGEKLFF
TRBJ1-1,-,TRBV28,-,TGTGCCAGCAATCCACAGGGTCGGGTCACTGAAGCTTTCTTT,CASNPQGRVTEAFF
TRBJ1-1,TRBD1,TRBV18,-,TGTGCCAGCTCATCAATCGGGACAGCGAACACTGAAGCTTTCTTT,CASSSIGTANTEAFF
TRBJ1-1,-,TRBV19,-,TGTGCCAGTAGTATAAAGGGGGACACTGAAGCTTTCTTT,CASSIKGDTEAFF
TRBJ2-2,-,TRBV18,-,TGTGCCAGCTCACCCCTCTACGGGGGGCCGAACACCGGGGAGCTGTTTTTT,CASSPLYGGPNTGELFF
TRBJ2-5,TRBD1,TRBV7-9,once,TGTGCCAGCAGCTTAATAGGACAGGACCAAGAGACCCAGTACTTC,CASSLIGQDQETQYF
TRBJ1-2,TRBD1,TRBV27,-,TGTGCCAGCAGTTTTTCAGGGGGCCGTGGCTACACCTTC,CASSFSGGRGYTF
TRBJ2-5,TRBD2,TRBV7-6,-,TGTGCCAGCACCAGGGACGCCGCGGGGGCCCAGTACTTC,CASTRDAAGAQYF
TRBJ1-2,-,TRBV29-1,few,TGCAGCGTGAAAGGGGGGGGACGGGATGGCTACACCTTC,CSVKGGGRDGYTF
TRBJ2-5,TRBD1,TRBV18,-,TGTGCCAGCTCACCTCTTGGACAGGGCATACAAGAGACCCAGTACTTC,CASSPLGQGIQETQYF
TRBJ2-7,-,TRBV18,-,TGTGCCAGCTCACCACTCGGGGGAGCCTACGAGCAGTACTTC,CASSPLGGAYEQYF
TRBJ2-1,-,TRBV29-1,-,TGCAGCGTCGGCTCCTACAATGAGCAGTTCTTC,CSVGSYNEQFF
TRBJ2-1,TRBD1,TRBV5-5,-,TGTGCCAGCAGCACGGTTGGGACAGTTGTCTCCTACAATGAGCAGTTCTTC,CASSTVGTVVSYNEQFF
TRBJ2-5,-,TRBV10-3,-,TGTGCCAGCCGAGTTGGAGGCGGCGAGACCCAGTACTTC,CASRVGGGETQYF
TRBJ2-7,-,TRBV5-6,-,TGTGCCAGCAGGACGTACGGGTTAGGGGACTACGAGCAGTACTTC,CASRTYGLGDYEQYF
TRBJ2-7,-,TRBV18,-,TGTGCCAGCTCACGGCTCTCGCAGGGGCCCCACTACGAGCAGTACTTC,CASSRLSQGPHYEQYF
TRBJ1-3,-,TRBV7-9,-,TGTGCCAGCAGCTCCTACGACACCATATATTTT,CASSSYDTIYF
TRBJ2-2,TRBD2,TRBV7-3,-,TGTGCCAGCAGCCCGGCGGGCGGGGGGACATCAGGGGAGCTGTTTTTT,CASSPAGGGTSGELFF
TRBJ1-2,-,TRBV18,-,TGTGCCAGCTCACAGAGACAGGAACTTTTGAATGGCTACACCTTC,CASSQRQELLNGYTF
TRBJ2-7,TRBD1,TRBV18,-,TGTGCCAGCTCACCACCGGGACAGGGAAAGCAGTACTTC,CASSPPGQGKQYF